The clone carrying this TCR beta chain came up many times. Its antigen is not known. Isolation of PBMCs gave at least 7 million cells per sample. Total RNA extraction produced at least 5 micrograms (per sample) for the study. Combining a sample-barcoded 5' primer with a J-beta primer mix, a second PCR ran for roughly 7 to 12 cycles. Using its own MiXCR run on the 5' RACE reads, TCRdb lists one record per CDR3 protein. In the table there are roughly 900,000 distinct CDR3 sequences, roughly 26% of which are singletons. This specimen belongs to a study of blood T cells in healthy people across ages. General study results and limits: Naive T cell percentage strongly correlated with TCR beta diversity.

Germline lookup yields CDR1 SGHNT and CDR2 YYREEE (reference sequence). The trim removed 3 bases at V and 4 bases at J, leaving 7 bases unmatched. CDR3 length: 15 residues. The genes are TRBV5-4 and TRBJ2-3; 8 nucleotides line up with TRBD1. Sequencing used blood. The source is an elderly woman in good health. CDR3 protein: CASSSGQGLADTQYF. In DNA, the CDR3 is TGTGCCAGCAGCTCTGGACAGGGTTTGGCAGATACGCAGTATTTT.